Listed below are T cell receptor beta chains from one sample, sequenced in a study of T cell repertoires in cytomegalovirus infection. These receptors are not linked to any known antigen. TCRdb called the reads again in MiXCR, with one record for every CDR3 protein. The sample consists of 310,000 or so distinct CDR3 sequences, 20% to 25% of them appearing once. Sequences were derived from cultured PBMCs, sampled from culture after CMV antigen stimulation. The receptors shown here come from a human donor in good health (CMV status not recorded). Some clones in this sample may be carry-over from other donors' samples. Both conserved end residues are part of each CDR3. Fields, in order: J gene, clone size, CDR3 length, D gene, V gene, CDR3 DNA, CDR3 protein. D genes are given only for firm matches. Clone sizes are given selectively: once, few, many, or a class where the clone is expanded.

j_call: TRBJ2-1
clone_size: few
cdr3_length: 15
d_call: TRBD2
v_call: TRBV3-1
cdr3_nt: TGTGCCAGCAGCCTAAGACTAGCGGGAGGTTTTGAGCAGTTCTTC
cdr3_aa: CASSLRLAGGFEQFF

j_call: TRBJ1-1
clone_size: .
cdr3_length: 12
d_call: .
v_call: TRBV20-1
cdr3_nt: TGCAGTGTTTCGAGGCCGAACACTGAAGCTTTCTTT
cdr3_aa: CSVSRPNTEAFF

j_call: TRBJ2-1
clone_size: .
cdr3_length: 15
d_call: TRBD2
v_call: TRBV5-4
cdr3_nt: TGTGCCAGCAGCCTAGCGGGAATCCCCTACAATGAGCAGTTCTTC
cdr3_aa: CASSLAGIPYNEQFF

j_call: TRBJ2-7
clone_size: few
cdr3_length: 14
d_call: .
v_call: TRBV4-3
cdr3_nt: TGCGCCAGCAGCCAAGACACGGGACCCTACGAGCAGTACTTC
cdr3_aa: CASSQDTGPYEQYF

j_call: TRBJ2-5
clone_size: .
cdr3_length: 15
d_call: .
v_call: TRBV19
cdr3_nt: TGTGCCAGTAGTAGCGGGACTCTGGGCCAAGAGACCCAGTACTTC
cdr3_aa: CASSSGTLGQETQYF

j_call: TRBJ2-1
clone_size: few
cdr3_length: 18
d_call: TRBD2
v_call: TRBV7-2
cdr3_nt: TGTGCCAGCAGCCACTCCCTCCTAGGCGGGAGCTCCTACAATGAGCAGTTCTTC
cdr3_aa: CASSHSLLGGSSYNEQFF

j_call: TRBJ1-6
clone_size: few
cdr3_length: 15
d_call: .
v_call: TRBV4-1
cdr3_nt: TGCGCCAGCAGCCAACGAGGACAGAATAATTCACCCCTCCACTTT
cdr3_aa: CASSQRGQNNSPLHF

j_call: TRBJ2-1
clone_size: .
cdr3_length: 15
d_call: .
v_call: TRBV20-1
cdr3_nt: TGCAGTGCACGAGGGGGGGCGGGGGCACAGGATGAGCAGTTCTTC
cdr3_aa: CSARGGAGAQDEQFF

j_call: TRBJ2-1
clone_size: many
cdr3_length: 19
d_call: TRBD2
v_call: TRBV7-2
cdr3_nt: TGTGCCAGCAGCTCCACCTCACCCCGCTTTGGACTAGCGGGAAAGGAGCAGTTCTTC
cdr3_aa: CASSSTSPRFGLAGKEQFF

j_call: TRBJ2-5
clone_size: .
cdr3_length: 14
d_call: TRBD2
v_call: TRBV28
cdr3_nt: TGTGCCAGCAGATACGGGACTAGCGGGCAGACCCAGTACTTC
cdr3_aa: CASRYGTSGQTQYF

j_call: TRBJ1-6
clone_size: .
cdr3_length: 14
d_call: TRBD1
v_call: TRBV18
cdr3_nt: TGTGCCAGCTCACCCGGGACAGGGGATTCACCCCTCCACTTT
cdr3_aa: CASSPGTGDSPLHF

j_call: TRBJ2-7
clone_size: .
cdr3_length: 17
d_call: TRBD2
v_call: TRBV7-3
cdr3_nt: TGTGCCAGCAGCCCGTCGGGACTAGCGGGAACCTTCTACGAGCAGTACTTC
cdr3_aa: CASSPSGLAGTFYEQYF

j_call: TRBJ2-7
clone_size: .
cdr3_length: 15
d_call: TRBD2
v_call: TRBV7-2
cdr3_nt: TGTGCCAGCAGCTGGACTAGCGTCGGGGACTACGAGCAGTACTTC
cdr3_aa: CASSWTSVGDYEQYF

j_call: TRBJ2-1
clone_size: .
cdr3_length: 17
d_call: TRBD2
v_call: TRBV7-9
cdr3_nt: TGTGCCAGCAGCCCCGTTGGACTAGCGGGTTCCTACAATGAGCAGTTCTTC
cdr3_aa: CASSPVGLAGSYNEQFF

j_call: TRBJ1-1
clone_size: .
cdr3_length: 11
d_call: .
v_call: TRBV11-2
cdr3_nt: TGTGCCAGCCTAAGGGGGACTGAAGCTTTCTTT
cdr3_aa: CASLRGTEAFF

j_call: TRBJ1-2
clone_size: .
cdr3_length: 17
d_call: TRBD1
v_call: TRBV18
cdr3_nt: TGTGCCAGCTCACCACCAACAGGGGCCACAATTAACTATGGCTACACCTTC
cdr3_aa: CASSPPTGATINYGYTF

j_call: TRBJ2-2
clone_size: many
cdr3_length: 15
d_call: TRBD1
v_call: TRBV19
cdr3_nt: TGTGCCACCACGTCCCGGGACAGGGCGGCCGGGGAGCTGTTTTTT
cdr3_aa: CATTSRDRAAGELFF

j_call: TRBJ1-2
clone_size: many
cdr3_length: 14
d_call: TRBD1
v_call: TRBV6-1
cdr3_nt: TGTGCCAGCAGACCGGGACAGGGGAACTATGGCTACACCTTC
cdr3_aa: CASRPGQGNYGYTF

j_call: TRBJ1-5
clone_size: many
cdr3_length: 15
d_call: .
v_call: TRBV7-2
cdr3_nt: TGTGCCAGCAGCTTAGATTTAGGTTCAGGTCAGCCCCAGCATTTT
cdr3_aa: CASSLDLGSGQPQHF

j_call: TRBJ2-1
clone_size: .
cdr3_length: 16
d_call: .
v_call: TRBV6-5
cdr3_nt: TGTGCCAGCAGTTACTTCGGGTATGGACTGGGTGATGAGCAGTTCTTC
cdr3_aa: CASSYFGYGLGDEQFF

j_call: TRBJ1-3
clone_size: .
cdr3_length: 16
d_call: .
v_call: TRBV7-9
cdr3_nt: TGTGCCAGCAGCACAAGACAGTCCAGCTCTGGAAACACCATATATTTT
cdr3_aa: CASSTRQSSSGNTIYF

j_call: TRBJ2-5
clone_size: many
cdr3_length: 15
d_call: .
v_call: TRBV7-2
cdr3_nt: TGTGCCAGCAGCGCGCAGACTACATACCAAGAGACCCAGTACTTC
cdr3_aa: CASSAQTTYQETQYF

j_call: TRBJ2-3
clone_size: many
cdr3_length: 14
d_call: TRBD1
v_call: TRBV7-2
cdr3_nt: TGTGCCAGCAGGGAAAGGACAGGGACAGATACGCAGTATTTT
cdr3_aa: CASRERTGTDTQYF

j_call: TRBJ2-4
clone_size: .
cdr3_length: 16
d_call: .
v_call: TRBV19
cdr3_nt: TGTGCCAGTAGTACCCCCCTAGGGGGGTCCAAAAACATTCAGTACTTC
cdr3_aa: CASSTPLGGSKNIQYF

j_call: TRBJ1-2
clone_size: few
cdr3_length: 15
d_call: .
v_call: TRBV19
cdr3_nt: TGTGCCAGTAGTATAGTTCAGGGGTCGAACTATGGCTACACCTTC
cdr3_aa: CASSIVQGSNYGYTF

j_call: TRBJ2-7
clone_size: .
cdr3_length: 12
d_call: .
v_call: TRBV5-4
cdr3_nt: TGTGCCAGCAGCTTGTGGCAGTACGAGCAGTACTTC
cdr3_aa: CASSLWQYEQYF